This T cell receptor (beta chain) was identified in a study of shared clonotypes between healthy human individuals. Study-level information: A few men and two women, aged 18 to 49, were donors.

The CDR3 sequence is 14 residues long. The germline V gene encodes CDR1 MNHNS and CDR2 SASEGT. Trimming pared 0 bases from V and 2 bases from J, leaving 7 bases between. Clones were read by immunoSEQ multiplex PCR, and TCRdb kept only the in-frame ones, dropping some. In the table there are about 2.3 million clones, 80% to 95% of which are singletons. This sequence originates from a man younger than 35 in good health. Some clones in this sample may be carry-over from other donors' samples. The rearrangement uses TRBV6-1 and TRBJ2-5, with D unresolved. What was sequenced was naive CD4+ T cells from PBMCs. Noted subset: CD45RA+ positively selected. The CDR3 here is CASSEAVRQETQYF. CDR3 bases: TGTGCCAGCAGTGAAGCGGTCAGACAAGAGACCCAGTACTTC.